In this sample, the clone carrying this TCR beta chain turned up many times. This CDR3 region has 14 residues. V dropped 3 bases and J dropped 7; count of bases not matched to a gene: 7. The germline gives CDR1 DFQATT, CDR2 SNEGSKA (reference sequence). TCRdb recomputed calls from the multiplex PCR reads with MiXCR, one row per CDR3 protein. The sample comprises about 200,000 distinct CDR3 sequences, 31% of which are singletons, and about 4.3% rests with the top ten. The data were obtained in a study of breast tumors, draining lymph nodes, adjacent tissues. Samples came from axillary lymph nodes draining the breast cancer.

The source material was axillary lymph node tissue. V gene TRBV20-1 combines with J gene TRBJ2-5; 11 bases fit TRBD2. This clonotype was sampled from a female donor with breast cancer. Some clones in this sample may be carry-over from other donors' samples. The CDR3: CSASIAGGFGTQYF. The DNA for the CDR3 is TGCAGTGCTAGTATAGCGGGAGGGTTTGGGACCCAGTACTTC.